The 15 T cell receptor beta chains given below trace back to one sample, sequenced in a study of T cell responses to AZD1222 COVID-19 vaccine. Assay: immunoSEQ multiplex PCR; the TCRdb copy retains only in-frame clones and omits some. The data show 95,000 to 150,000 clones, under 90% seen once. Sequenced here: peripheral blood, sampled on day 0 of AZD1222 vaccination. Receptors were obtained from an adult in good health.

This chain uses TRBV5-8 with TRBJ2-3; 12 nucleotides agree with TRBD2. V lost 3 bases and J lost 0; bases outside the gene matches: 2. CDR1 and CDR2 (germline): SGHTS, YDEGEE. The CDR3 is 16 amino acids. CDR3 sequence: CASSSGLAGSTDTQYF. The CDR3 DNA sequence: TGTGCCAGCAGCTCTGGACTAGCGGGGAGCACAGATACGCAGTATTTT.

The CDR3 sequence: CAWRISTGPTYEQYF. CDR3 nucleotide sequence: TGTGCCTGGAGGATTAGTACAGGCCCTACCTACGAGCAGTACTTC. The rearrangement links TRBV30 to TRBJ2-7; tentatively, D is TRBD1 (5 bases). Germline V lookup: CDR1 GTSNPN, CDR2 SVGIG (reference sequence). The V gene lost 3 bases and the J gene lost 2 bases, with 17 bases spanning the gap. The CDR3 spans 15 residues.

The V and J genes are TRBV19 and TRBJ1-2; 8 bases line up with TRBD1. The CDR3 runs to 13 residues. With 4 bases clipped from V and 5 bases from J, the junction kept 3 bases outside the gene matches. The germline gives CDR1 LNHDA, CDR2 SQIVND (reference sequence). The CDR3, as DNA: TGTGCCAGTAGTAAAGACAGGGGATATGGCTACACCTTC. It specifies CASSKDRGYGYTF. The full variable domain, with the rest looked up from reference TRBV19 and TRBJ1-2, is DGGITQSPKYLFRKEGQNVTLSCEQNLNHDAMYWYRQDPGQGLRLIYYSQIVNDFQKGDIAEGYSVSREKKESFPLTVTSAQKNPTAFYLCASSKDRGYGYTFGSGTRLTVV.

This chain joins TRBV2 and TRBJ1-6, with a possible D match to TRBD1 (5 bases). The germline V and J ends were trimmed by 2 bases and 14 bases, with 16 bases remaining between them. The CDR3 runs 14 residues. CDR1 and CDR2 (germline): SNHLY, FYNNEI. CDR3 sequence (DNA): TGTGCCAGCAGTGAACAGCGAGATGGGGCATCCCTCCACTTT. It translates to CASSEQRDGASLHF.

The chain uses TRBV5-4 and TRBJ2-7; D may be TRBD2 (5 bases). V was trimmed by 2 bases and J by 7 bases, leaving 19 bases between them. CDR3 size: 15 residues. The germline V gene encodes CDR1 SGHNT and CDR2 YYREEE (reference sequence). DNA of the CDR3: TGTGCCAGCAGCTTCCCCCGCGAGAGGGCAAAGGAGCAGTACTTC. It encodes CASSFPRERAKEQYF.

V and J are TRBV4-2 and TRBJ1-3; a weak D match, TRBD1 (6 bases). V shed 0 bases and J shed 4 bases, with 10 bases lying between them. The germline V gene has CDR1 LGHNA and CDR2 YNFKEQ. CDR3 length equals 15 residues. The CDR3 DNA is TGTGCCAGCAGCCAAGAGCCGGACAGCGGAAACACCATATATTTT. Translation: CASSQEPDSGNTIYF.

The V gene is TRBV5-1, the J gene TRBJ2-7; D possibly corresponds to TRBD2 (5 bases). The V end was cut by 0 bases, the J end by 2 bases, with 9 bases between. The CDR3 has 14 residues. Looked up from germline, CDR1 is SGHRS and CDR2 is YFSETQ. The CDR3 protein is CASSLAGNPYEQYF. The CDR3 DNA follows: TGCGCCAGCAGCTTGGCCGGGAATCCCTACGAGCAGTACTTC. Full variable domain (missing parts from reference TRBV5-1 and TRBJ2-7): KAGVTQTPRYLIKTRGQQVTLSCSPISGHRSVSWYQQTPGQGLQFLFEYFSETQRNKGNFPGRFSGRQFSNSRSEMNVSTLELGDSALYLCASSLAGNPYEQYFGPGTRLTVT.

The chain joins TRBV5-6 to TRBJ2-2; D gene unclear. With 4 bases removed from V and 7 bases from J, the gap between germline ends came to 5 bases. This CDR3 spans 11 amino acids. CDR1 is SGHDT and CDR2 is YYEEEE in the germline V gene. The CDR3 loop reads CASSQYGELFF. The DNA for the CDR3 is TGTGCCAGCAGCCAGTACGGGGAGCTGTTTTTT.

In this sample, this clone turned up once. This chain links TRBV27 with TRBJ1-2; 7 bases fit TRBD1. Germline V gene sequence: CDR1 MNHEY, CDR2 SMNVEV (reference sequence). With V trimmed by 2 bases and J by 6 bases, 6 bases remained unmatched. This CDR3 region has 14 residues. In DNA form, the CDR3 reads TGTGCCAGCAGTTTAAAAGCAGGGGGGGATGGCTACACCTTC. Translating gives CASSLKAGGDGYTF.

There are a few counts of this clone. The chain combines TRBV4-1 with TRBJ1-2, with D possibly matching TRBD1 (6 bases). Germline V gene sequence: CDR1 MGHRA, CDR2 YSYEKL. The CDR3 contains 15 residues. With 6 bases removed from V and 3 bases from J, the gap between germline ends came to 17 bases. The CDR3 is CASSHTGRLDYGYTF. The CDR3 DNA reads as TGCGCCAGCAGTCACACAGGGAGGCTGGACTATGGCTACACCTTC.

The V call is TRBV3-1 (or the pseudogene TRBV3-2), the J call TRBJ1-6; 8 nucleotides match TRBD1. Germline lookup yields CDR1 LGHDT and CDR2 YNNKEL (reference sequence). The CDR3 is 15 residues long. Trimming cost V 4 bases and J 7 bases; bases outside gene matches: 6. As DNA, the CDR3 is TGTGCCAGCAGCCCCCTGGGACAGGCGAATTCACCCCTCCACTTT. As protein: CASSPLGQANSPLHF.

The genes are TRBV7-9 and TRBJ1-1; D is undetermined. CDR3 length equals 15 residues. Germline V lookup: CDR1 SEHNR, CDR2 FQNEAQ (reference sequence). V was shortened by 5 bases and J by 4 bases, with 17 bases between the two germline ends. The CDR3 coding sequence is TGTGCCAGCAGCCCCATTGGCCGGGCGGCCACTGAAGCTTTCTTT. Amino acids: CASSPIGRAATEAFF.

J is TRBJ2-7 and V is TRBV6-1, with D uncertain. This CDR3 comprises 13 residues. Germline values: CDR1 MNHNS, CDR2 SASEGT. Trimming pared 0 bases from V and 4 bases from J, leaving 7 bases between. CDR3 in amino acids: CASSEALGYEQYF. The CDR3 DNA follows: TGTGCCAGCAGTGAAGCGCTGGGGTACGAGCAGTACTTC.

V and J are TRBV6-5 and TRBJ1-1; 7 bases align to TRBD1. The ends lost 0 bases at V and 5 bases at J; junction bases unmatched: 9. CDR3 length: 16 residues. Germline-derived CDR1 and CDR2 are MNHEY and SVGAGI. CDR3 nucleotide sequence: TGTGCCAGCAGTTACTCGATTAGGGGGCTAGGGACTGAAGCTTTCTTT. It yields the protein CASSYSIRGLGTEAFF.

The chain has TRBV2 and TRBJ2-1; no reliable D call. Germline V CDR1 and CDR2: SNHLY, FYNNEI. V gave up 7 bases and J gave up 0 bases, with 16 bases separating them. The CDR3 sequence is 16 residues long. This CDR3 reads CASTISRASSYNEQFF. The CDR3 DNA reads TGTGCCAGCACCATTAGCCGGGCGAGCTCCTACAATGAGCAGTTCTTC.